This T cell receptor beta chain was recorded in a study of prognosis after radiotherapy for stage I lung cancer. Overall study: Adenocarcinoma occurred in over ten patients and squamous cell carcinoma in roughly seven.

The V gene lost 7 bases and the J gene lost 10 bases, with 14 bases spanning the gap. Germline CDR1 is MNHEY and CDR2 is SVGEGT. This CDR3 has 13 residues. TCR beta CDR3 amplification from genomic DNA was performed by two-round multiplex PCR. Primers were specific to each TRBV and TRBJ gene in first-round PCR. TCRdb reprocessed the multiplex PCR reads via MiXCR and lists one record per CDR3 protein. The sample includes about 16,000 distinct CDR3 sequences, approximately 44% seen only once; the top ten take around 47%. The chain joins TRBV6-2 or TRBV6-3 to TRBJ1-6; D uncertain. The sequencing used PBMCs, collected before or after stereotactic body radiation therapy (not recorded which). The TCR comes from a donor aged 50 or older with non-small cell lung cancer. The DNA for the CDR3 is TGTGCCAGCACCCCCGGGGTTGGCTCACCCCTCCACTTT. Its protein is CASTPGVGSPLHF.